These 4 T cell receptor beta chains originate from one sample sequenced in a study of cytomegalovirus exposure and HLA in healthy donors. Use of 60 Vbeta and 13 Jbeta primers characterized the PCR. Only in-frame clones appear in the TCRdb table, and some are missing; sequencing was by immunoSEQ multiplex PCR. This table has approximately 140,000 clones, 76% appearing once. Sequenced sample: PBMCs. The source of these receptors is a man younger than 30 in good health and CMV-seronegative.

This rearrangement joins TRBV7-9 to TRBJ1-5; D is possibly TRBD1 (6 bases). V was pared by 1 base and J by 7 bases, with 14 bases between. There are 15 residues in the CDR3. Germline loops: CDR1 SEHNR, CDR2 FQNEAQ (reference sequence). The CDR3 nucleotides read TGTGCCAGCAGCTTAGTCGGGCAGGGGCAGCAGCCCCAGCATTTT. Amino acids: CASSLVGQGQQPQHF.

This rearrangement joins TRBV5-4 to TRBJ2-7, with 9 bases that match TRBD2. V dropped 3 bases and J dropped 6; count of bases not matched to a gene: 7. The V gene's germline CDR1 is SGHNT and CDR2 YYREEE (reference sequence). There are 14 residues in the CDR3. The CDR3 region is CASSSAGTSIEQYF. In DNA form, the CDR3 reads TGTGCCAGCAGCTCCGCCGGGACTAGCATCGAGCAGTACTTC.

V and J are TRBV6-7 and TRBJ2-7; D is possibly TRBD2 (6 bases). Being an ORF, TRBV6-7 has a function that is uncertain. CDR3 length: 11 residues. The chain's CDR3 is CVRDLLYEQYF. CDR3 nucleotides: TGTGTCCGGGACTTACTCTACGAGCAGTACTTC.

This rearrangement joins TRBV28 to TRBJ2-3, with TRBD2 as a possible D gene (6 bases). Germline V gene sequence: CDR1 MDHEN, CDR2 SYDVKM. Trimming pared 5 bases from V and 4 bases from J, leaving 19 bases between. CDR3 length: 16 amino acids. DNA for the CDR3: TGTGCCAGCAGTGTAGACTACGCCGGGGGTTCAGATACGCAGTATTTT. Encoded protein: CASSVDYAGGSDTQYF.